This TCR beta chain was documented in a study of monozygotic twins with inflammatory bowel disease. Germline V CDR1 and CDR2: SGHDN, FVKESK. The CDR3 length is 13 residues. Total RNA input per TCR library was 3,500 to 4,500 ng. TCRdb reanalyzed the 5' RACE reads and collapses them to one entry per CDR3 protein, without DNA. Recorded here are some 450,000 distinct CDR3 sequences; the top ten clones represent about 2.2%. The clonotype was recovered from a human donor with ulcerative colitis or Crohn's disease, or a healthy co-twin of an affected twin (not recorded which). J is TRBJ2-7 and V is TRBV14; TCRdb designates TRBD1, a call that cannot be tested without DNA. The sequencing input was blood. CDR3 sequence: CASSQDGQYEQYF.